A selection of T cell receptor beta chains follows, all from one sample in a study of shared clonotypes between healthy human individuals. The table came from immunoSEQ multiplex PCR; TCRdb's copy has only in-frame clones and leaves some out. The sample contains approximately 2.5 million clones, 80% to 95% of which appear only once. Material for sequencing was naive CD4+ T cells from PBMCs. These receptors originate from a man between 18 and 35 years old in good health. Some clones in this sample may be carry-over from other donors' samples. Both conserved end residues are trimmed from each CDR3. A D gene is named only where the DNA matches it firmly.

d_gene	len	j_gene	v_gene	CDR3aa
TRBD2	15	TRBJ2-5	TRBV5-8	ASSWGRTSGSRETQY
NA	13	TRBJ1-4	TRBV27	ASSLKPGFFEKLF
TRBD2	14	TRBJ2-1	TRBV5-1	ASSSPTSGRLNEQF
NA	13	TRBJ2-3	TRBV2	ASLLLARTTDTQY
TRBD2	14	TRBJ2-3	TRBV5-5	ASSLGLAASTDTQY
TRBD1	13	TRBJ2-7	TRBV18	ASSSGTGLSYEQY
NA	10	TRBJ2-7	TRBV6-1	ASSVAGREQY
NA	13	TRBJ2-7	TRBV10-3	AISESLGTYYEQY
NA	12	TRBJ2-1	TRBV28	ASSKKSSYNEQF
NA	12	TRBJ2-3	TRBV6-6	ASSYTPGADTQY
NA	14	TRBJ2-7	TRBV21-1	ASRLLTGGPFYEQY
NA	15	TRBJ1-3	TRBV5-1	ASSLAPQKDIGNTIY
TRBD1	13	TRBJ2-7	TRBV5-1	ASSSVINGQGEQY
TRBD2	14	TRBJ2-1	TRBV7-3	ASSPSGTTVTNEQF
NA	10	TRBJ1-4	TRBV29-1	SVSHRNEKLF
NA	12	TRBJ1-1	TRBV5-1	ASSPSGWDTEAF
NA	13	TRBJ2-1	TRBV4-1	ASSQVGFENNEQF
TRBD1	13	TRBJ2-2	TRBV18	ASSLGTGNTGELF
NA	14	TRBJ2-2	TRBV4-3	ASSQDRRGWTGELF
NA	12	TRBJ2-5	TRBV5-1	ASSYGPPAETQY
TRBD1	12	TRBJ2-3	TRBV18	ASSPEQGADTQY
NA	12	TRBJ2-5	TRBV2	ASSLRGAGETQY
TRBD1	11	TRBJ1-2	TRBV5-4	ASSSDRAYGYT
NA	10	TRBJ2-3	TRBV21-1	ARRVVTDTQY
NA	12	TRBJ1-6	TRBV28	ASSLRQRNSPLH
NA	17	TRBJ2-7	TRBV23-1	ATESTPGFRLRSSYEQY
TRBD1	14	TRBJ1-4	TRBV10-3	AISPSRAGGNEKLF
NA	11	TRBJ2-1	TRBV18	ASSPLDYNEQF
TRBD2	13	TRBJ2-7	TRBV4-1	ASRSNPGGSYEQY
NA	13	TRBJ1-5	TRBV28	ASSLGGVGDQPQH
NA	13	TRBJ2-7	TRBV7-9	ASSLVRSGSYEQY
TRBD1	13	TRBJ1-1	TRBV4-3	ASSQGQGANTEAF
NA	10	TRBJ2-3	TRBV12-5	ASGLPGDTQY
NA	11	TRBJ2-2	TRBV5-4	ASSFGVAGELF
TRBD1	18	TRBJ2-4	TRBV6-4	ASSDSSRTGVPLAKNIQY
NA	11	TRBJ1-5	TRBV30	AWTQGTGQPQH
TRBD1	13	TRBJ2-7	TRBV7-9	ASSTGQSGSYEQY